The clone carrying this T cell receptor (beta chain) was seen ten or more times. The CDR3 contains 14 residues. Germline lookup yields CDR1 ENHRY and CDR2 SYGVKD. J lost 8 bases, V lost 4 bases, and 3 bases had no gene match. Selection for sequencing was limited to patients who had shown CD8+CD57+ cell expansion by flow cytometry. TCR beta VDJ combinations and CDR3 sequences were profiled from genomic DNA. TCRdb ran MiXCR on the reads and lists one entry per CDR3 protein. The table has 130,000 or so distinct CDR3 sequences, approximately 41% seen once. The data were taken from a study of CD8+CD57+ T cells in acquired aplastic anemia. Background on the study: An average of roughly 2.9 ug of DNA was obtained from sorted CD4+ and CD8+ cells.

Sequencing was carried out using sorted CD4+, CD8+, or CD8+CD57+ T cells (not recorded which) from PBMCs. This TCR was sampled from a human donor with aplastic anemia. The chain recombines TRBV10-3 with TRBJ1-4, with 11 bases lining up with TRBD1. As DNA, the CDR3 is TGTGCCATCAGTGCCGGGACAGGGGGAGAAAAACTGTTTTTT. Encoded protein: CAISAGTGGEKLFF.